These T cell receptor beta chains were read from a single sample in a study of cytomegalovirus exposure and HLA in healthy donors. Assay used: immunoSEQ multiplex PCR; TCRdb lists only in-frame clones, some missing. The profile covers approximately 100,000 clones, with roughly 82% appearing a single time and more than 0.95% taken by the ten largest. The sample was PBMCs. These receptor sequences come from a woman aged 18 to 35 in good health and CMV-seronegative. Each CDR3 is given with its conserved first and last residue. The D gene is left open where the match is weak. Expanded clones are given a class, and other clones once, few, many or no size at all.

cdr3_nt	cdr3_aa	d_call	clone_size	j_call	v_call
TGTGCCAGCAGCGTGACAGCGAACACTGAAGCTTTCTTT	CASSVTANTEAFF	NA	NA	TRBJ1-1	TRBV11-3
TGTGCCAGCAGCCTACTTACAGGGGGCGCGGGGGGGGACACAGATACGCAGTATTTT	CASSLLTGGAGGDTDTQYF	NA	NA	TRBJ2-3	TRBV5-5
TGTGCCTGGAGTAGATCGCTCCGGGTCAACACCATATATTTT	CAWSRSLRVNTIYF	NA	once	TRBJ1-3	TRBV30
TGTGCCATCAGCCGCCGAGGGGGGGCCGGGGAGACCCAGTACTTC	CAISRRGGAGETQYF	NA	NA	TRBJ2-5	TRBV10-3
TGTGCCAGTAGTATTAGACAGGGTGACACCGGGGAGCTGTTTTTT	CASSIRQGDTGELFF	TRBD1	NA	TRBJ2-2	TRBV19
TGTGCCAGCTCACCACAAGAAGGCAGGCCCTTGAGCTATGGCTACACCTTC	CASSPQEGRPLSYGYTF	NA	NA	TRBJ1-2	TRBV18
TGTGCCAGCAGCGCGACAGGGGACACTGAAGCTTTCTTT	CASSATGDTEAFF	TRBD1	NA	TRBJ1-1	TRBV7-9
TGTGCCAGCAGGGGTGACAGGGGTCAGCAGTACTTC	CASRGDRGQQYF	TRBD1	few	TRBJ2-7	TRBV2
TGTGCCAGCAGCTTAGAGGCGGGGGTCTCCTACAATGAGCAGTTCTTC	CASSLEAGVSYNEQFF	TRBD2	once	TRBJ2-1	TRBV7-2
TGTGCCAGCAGCTCACATCGACAGGGGTCGGGTCAGCCCCAGCATTTT	CASSSHRQGSGQPQHF	TRBD1	NA	TRBJ1-5	TRBV7-3